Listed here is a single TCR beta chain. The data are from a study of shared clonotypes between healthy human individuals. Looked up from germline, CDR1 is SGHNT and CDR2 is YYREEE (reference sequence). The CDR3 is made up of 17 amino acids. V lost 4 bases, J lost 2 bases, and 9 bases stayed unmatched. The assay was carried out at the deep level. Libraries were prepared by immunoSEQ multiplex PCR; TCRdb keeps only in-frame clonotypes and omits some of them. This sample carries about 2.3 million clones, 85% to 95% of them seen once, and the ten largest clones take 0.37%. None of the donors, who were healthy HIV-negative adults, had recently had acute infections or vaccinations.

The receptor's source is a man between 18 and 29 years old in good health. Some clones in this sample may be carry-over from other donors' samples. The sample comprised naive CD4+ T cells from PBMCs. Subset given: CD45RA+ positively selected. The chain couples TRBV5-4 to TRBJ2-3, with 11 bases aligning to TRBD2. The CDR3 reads CASSPPTSGGTTDTQYF. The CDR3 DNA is TGTGCCAGCAGCCCCCCTACTAGCGGGGGTACCACAGATACGCAGTATTTT. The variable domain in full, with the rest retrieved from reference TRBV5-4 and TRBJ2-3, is ETGVTQSPTHLIKTRGQQVTLRCSSQSGHNTVSWYQQALGQGPQFIFQYYREEENGRGNFPPRFSGLQFPNYSSELNVNALELDDSALYLCASSPPTSGGTTDTQYFGPGTRLTVL.